These T cell receptor beta chains were read from a single sample in a study of OX40 agonist ivuxolimab in advanced cancers. Using immunoSEQ multiplex PCR, the repertoire was profiled, and TCRdb retains in-frame clones only, with some absent. The sample contains about 110,000 clones, approximately 89% of which appear only once. The sample in question was CD4+ or CD8+ T cells sorted from blood, obtained in a trial of the OX40 agonist ivuxolimab. These receptor sequences come from an adult with an advanced solid tumor such as melanoma, head and neck, liver or kidney cancer. Both conserved end residues are part of each CDR3. D genes are given only for firm matches. Only some rows state a clone size, as once, few, many or a class for expanded clones.

j_call,clone_size,v_call,d_call,cdr3_nt,cdr3_aa
TRBJ1-2,once,TRBV5-6,NA,TGTGCCAGCATCCCAAATTACATAAACTATGGCTACACCTTC,CASIPNYINYGYTF
TRBJ1-2,NA,TRBV4-3,TRBD1,TGCGCCAGCAGCCGTAGCCAGGGACAGGCGGTGAGCTATGGCTACACCTTC,CASSRSQGQAVSYGYTF
TRBJ1-1,NA,TRBV9,NA,TGTGCCAGCGGGCAAGGCCTGAACACTGAAGCTTTCTTT,CASGQGLNTEAFF
TRBJ1-1,NA,TRBV19,NA,TGTGCCAGTACCCAAGGCAGGGGCGCCGTCGGGAACACTGAAGCTTTCTTT,CASTQGRGAVGNTEAFF
TRBJ2-3,few,TRBV4-3,NA,TGCGCCAGCAGCCGCGCCGCAGGCACTAGCACAGATACGCAGTATTTT,CASSRAAGTSTDTQYF
TRBJ1-4,NA,TRBV18,NA,TGTGCCAGCTCACCTCTTGACGTAGGATATGAAAAACTGTTTTTT,CASSPLDVGYEKLFF
TRBJ1-5,NA,TRBV5-1,NA,TGCGCCAGCAGCTTGGATGGTGATAGCAATCAGCCCCAGCATTTT,CASSLDGDSNQPQHF
TRBJ2-1,NA,TRBV11-2,TRBD2,TGTGCCAGCAGCTTAGAAGTAGCGGGAAGCTCCTACAATGAGCAGTTCTTC,CASSLEVAGSSYNEQFF
TRBJ1-2,NA,TRBV7-9,NA,TGTGCCAGCAGCCTCGCGGAACCGGATGGCTACACCTTC,CASSLAEPDGYTF
TRBJ1-1,NA,TRBV11-3,NA,TGTGCCAGCAGCTTAGATGGGGGGCCAGACACTGAAGCTTTCTTT,CASSLDGGPDTEAFF